These 5 T cell receptor beta chains came from one sample sequenced in a study of shared clonotypes between healthy human individuals. Naive CD8 cells lacked CD45RO, underwent positive selection for CCR7 and left out terminally differentiated effector memory CD45RA+ cells. Clones were sequenced by immunoSEQ multiplex PCR, and TCRdb holds only the in-frame ones, with some missing. The sample gives more than 600,000 clones, 90% to 95% of which show up once; approximately 25% is in the top ten. The sequenced sample consisted of naive CD8+ T cells sorted from blood. These receptors originate from a man aged 25 to 40 in good health.

This clone was seen once. The V call is TRBV5-6, the J call TRBJ2-2; 8 nucleotides match TRBD1. From germline, CDR1 is SGHDT and CDR2 YYEEEE. The CDR3 loop spans 16 amino acids. Losses at the gene ends were 4 bases for V and 4 bases for J; bases not matched to a gene: 9. The CDR3 DNA reads TGTGCCAGCAGCAACTCCGGGACAGGTCTCACCGGGGAGCTGTTTTTT. Residues: CASSNSGTGLTGELFF.

V usage is TRBV7-9 and J usage is TRBJ2-7; D might be TRBD1 (6 bases). The CDR3 length is 16 residues. Germline V lookup: CDR1 SEHNR, CDR2 FQNEAQ (reference sequence). V was shortened by 5 bases and J by 0 bases, with 17 bases between the two germline ends. CDR3: CASSGYRTEASYEQYF. The CDR3 DNA reads TGTGCCAGCAGCGGTTACCGGACAGAGGCCTCCTACGAGCAGTACTTC. Filled out from reference TRBV7-9 and TRBJ2-7, the complete variable domain reads DTGVSQNPRHKITKRGQNVTFRCDPISEHNRLYWYRQTLGQGPEFLTYFQNEAQLEKSRLLSDRFSAERPKGSFSTLEIQRTEQGDSAMYLCASSGYRTEASYEQYFGPGTRLTVT.

This chain joins TRBV28 and TRBJ1-1; 8 bases align to TRBD1. Germline loops: CDR1 MDHEN, CDR2 SYDVKM. V lost 2 bases, J lost 10 bases, and 12 bases stayed unmatched. The CDR3 has 15 amino acids. As DNA, the CDR3 is TGTGCCAGCAGTTTACGGGGCGGACAGGGCCCTGGAGCTTTCTTT. Its translation is CASSLRGGQGPGAFF.

Comments on this clone: This sample also contains other DNA sequences that code for the same CDR3. The chain is built from TRBV9 and TRBJ1-2; D remains ambiguous. Germline V gene sequence: CDR1 SGDLS, CDR2 YYNGEE. This CDR3 spans 12 amino acids. V shed 0 bases and J shed 4 bases, with 4 bases lying between them. CDR3 sequence: CASSVASYGYTF. The DNA for the CDR3 is TGTGCCAGCAGCGTAGCCAGCTATGGCTACACCTTC.

The chain links TRBV13 to TRBJ1-2; possibly TRBD1 for D (6 bases). V gave up 0 bases and J gave up 10 bases, with 18 bases separating them. This CDR3 region has 15 residues. Germline assignment: CDR1 PRHDT and CDR2 FYEKMQ (reference sequence). CDR3: CASSLGSGTIADYTF. The CDR3 nucleotides are TGTGCCAGCAGCTTAGGATCCGGGACAATTGCGGACTACACCTTC.